The next 28 T cell receptor beta chains were all read from a single sample in a study of early T cells in non-severe SARS-CoV-2 infection. TCRdb recomputed calls from the 5' RACE reads with MiXCR, one row per CDR3 protein. The sample lists over 55,000 distinct CDR3 sequences, about 9.1% occurring once. The sequenced sample was whole blood. All receptors come from an adult who was a healthcare worker with PCR-confirmed SARS-CoV-2 infection or an uninfected control (not recorded which).

This clonotype was counted many times. The chain has TRBV29-1 and TRBJ2-7, with D unclear. The ends were cut back, 4 bases at V and 4 bases at J, with 17 bases in the middle. Germline loops: CDR1 SQVTM, CDR2 ANQGSEA. This CDR3 region has 14 residues. The CDR3 region has the DNA TGCAGCGTTGTACCCAGAATTGTCCCTTACGAGCAGTACTTC. Translating gives CSVVPRIVPYEQYF.

This chain links TRBV5-5 with TRBJ1-4; 7 bases agree with TRBD1. The CDR3 is 13 amino acids. Germline V gene lookup returns CDR1 SGHKS and CDR2 YYEKEE (reference sequence). V gave up 2 bases and J gave up 7 bases; unmatched junction bases: 2. The CDR3 is CASSFGTVEKLFF. The CDR3 DNA is TGTGCCAGCAGCTTTGGGACAGTTGAAAAACTGTTTTTT.

This clonotype occurred many times. The chain combines TRBV11-2 with TRBJ2-4; D is uncertain. The germline V and J ends were trimmed by 4 bases and 0 bases, with 7 bases remaining between them. The germline gives CDR1 SGHAT, CDR2 FQNNGV. This CDR3 comprises 14 residues. The CDR3 region is CASSSRLAKNIQYF. The CDR3, as DNA: TGTGCCAGCAGCTCCAGACTAGCCAAAAACATTCAGTACTTC.

This clonotype was recorded a few times. V is TRBV20-1 and J is TRBJ2-1, with TRBD2 identical over 10 bases. The CDR3 extends over 14 amino acids. Trimming removed 4 bases from V and 10 bases from J; junction bases left unmatched: 10. Germline V gene lookup returns CDR1 DFQATT and CDR2 SNEGSKA (reference sequence). In DNA form, the CDR3 reads TGCAGTGCTATCACTAGCGGGATTATTGGAGAGCAGTTCTTC. As protein: CSAITSGIIGEQFF.

This clonotype was found many times. The chain links TRBV2 to TRBJ2-2; D is perhaps TRBD1 (5 bases). Germline V gene data show CDR1 as SNHLY and CDR2 as FYNNEI. The CDR3 has 14 residues. V was shortened by 7 bases and J by 0 bases, with 9 bases between the two germline ends. The CDR3 protein is CASKGAPNTGELFF. DNA for the CDR3: TGTGCCAGCAAAGGGGCACCGAACACCGGGGAGCTGTTTTTT.

This clonotype was picked up many times. This chain connects TRBV12-3 or TRBV12-4 to TRBJ2-3, with D perhaps matching TRBD2 (5 bases). The V end was cut by 0 bases, the J end by 0 bases, with 10 bases between. CDR3 length: 16 residues. CDR3 nucleotides: TGTGCCAGCAGTTTAGCGGGGAGCTCTAGCACAGATACGCAGTATTTT. Amino acids: CASSLAGSSSTDTQYF.

The chain carries TRBV5-1 and TRBJ2-7; TRBD2 agrees at 15 bases. Germline CDR1 is SGHRS and CDR2 is YFSETQ. This CDR3 region has 18 residues. The V segment lost 3 bases and the J segment 7 bases; nucleotides outside the gene matches: 14. The CDR3 sequence: CASSSGTSGRKPQQEQYF. The CDR3 bases are TGCGCCAGCAGCTCCGGGACTAGCGGGAGGAAGCCCCAACAGGAGCAGTACTTC.

The rearrangement joins TRBV30 to TRBJ2-2; maybe TRBD2 (5 bases). Trimming stripped 0 bases from V and 6 bases from J, with 8 bases between. Germline V gene sequence: CDR1 GTSNPN, CDR2 SVGIG (reference sequence). This CDR3 region has 13 residues. The CDR3 DNA reads TGTGCCTGGAGTGTACTACTAGCCGGGGAGCTGTTTTTT. The encoded protein is CAWSVLLAGELFF.

Note on this clonotype: It may be a read error: a sequence one base away is much more abundant. The chain is built from TRBV7-2 and TRBJ1-2; D remains ambiguous. The CDR3 totals 13 residues. Germline V gives CDR1 SGHTA, CDR2 FQGNSA. CDR3 amino acids: CVSSLFGSDGYTF. The CDR3 DNA follows: TGTGTCAGCAGCCTCTTTGGCAGCGATGGCTACACCTTC.

The J gene is TRBJ1-1, the V gene TRBV29-1; 7 nucleotides align to TRBD1. V was clipped by 6 bases and J by 11 bases; unmatched bases: 15. This CDR3 spans 13 amino acids. Germline V CDR1 and CDR2: SQVTM, ANQGSEA. The CDR3 nucleotides are TGCAGCGTACGTACAGGGGCCATTCCGAAGGCTTTCTTT. Protein product: CSVRTGAIPKAFF. Complete variable domain (other parts from reference TRBV29-1 and TRBJ1-1): SAVISQKPSRDICQRGTSLTIQCQVDSQVTMMFWYRQQPGQSLTLIATANQGSEATYESGFVIDKFPISRPNLTFSTLTVSNMSPEDSSIYLCSVRTGAIPKAFFGQGTRLTVV.

This chain joins TRBV10-3 and TRBJ2-6; TRBD1 is a possible D gene (6 bases). V shed 6 bases and J shed 0 bases, with 9 bases lying between them. There are 15 residues in the CDR3. CDR1 and CDR2 from the germline V gene are ENHRY and SYGVKD. This chain's CDR3 is CAIRPTGSGANVLTF. The CDR3 region has the DNA TGTGCCATCAGGCCGACAGGCTCTGGGGCCAACGTCCTGACTTTC.

There are many counts of this clonotype. The genes are TRBV5-1 and TRBJ1-1; 7 bases fit TRBD1. With V trimmed by 3 bases and J by 4 bases, 9 bases remained unmatched. CDR1 SGHRS and CDR2 YFSETQ come from the germline V gene. The CDR3 is 15 residues long. CDR3 bases: TGCGCCAGCAGCTGGACTCAGGGGGATGGCACTGAAGCTTTCTTT. Encoded protein: CASSWTQGDGTEAFF.

This clonotype has more than one count but fewer than ten. This chain uses TRBV12-3 or TRBV12-4 with TRBJ2-7; 10 bases fit TRBD2. CDR3 length: 15 amino acids. J gave up 6 bases and V 6 bases, and 11 bases lay outside the gene matches. DNA for the CDR3: TGTGCCAGCAGACTCCTAGCGGGAGTCGGCTCCGAGCAGTACTTC. Translated, it gives CASRLLAGVGSEQYF.

This clonotype has a handful of counts. V gene TRBV4-1 combines with J gene TRBJ2-2; TRBD2 might be the D (5 bases). Trimming left V 3 bases short and J 3 bases short, with 11 bases between. The CDR3 loop spans 15 amino acids. From germline, CDR1 is MGHRA and CDR2 YSYEKL. CDR3 in DNA: TGCGCCAGCAGCCAGATGGGAGTTCACACCGGGGAGCTGTTTTTT. It translates to CASSQMGVHTGELFF.

This clonotype was observed many times. This CDR3 is CASNEGGPREQFF. The DNA for the CDR3 is TGTGCCAGCAATGAGGGAGGGCCTAGGGAGCAGTTCTTC. This chain connects TRBV6-2 or TRBV6-3 to TRBJ2-1, with 7 bases identical to TRBD2. CDR3 length: 13 residues. J was trimmed by 10 bases and V by 7 bases; bases with no gene match: 10. Germline V gene lookup returns CDR1 MNHEY and CDR2 SVGEGT.

This clonotype was recorded at least ten times. The rearrangement joins TRBV29-1 to TRBJ1-1; no definite D call. Germline V gene lookup returns CDR1 SQVTM and CDR2 ANQGSEA. The CDR3 totals 14 residues. V dropped 2 bases and J dropped 1 base, with 11 bases sitting between them. The DNA for the CDR3 is TGCAGCGTTGAAACAGAGACACCGAACACTGAAGCTTTCTTT. This encodes CSVETETPNTEAFF.

The rearrangement links TRBV29-1 to TRBJ1-2; D unresolved. Germline values: CDR1 SQVTM, CDR2 ANQGSEA. The V and J ends lost 3 bases and 4 bases respectively, with 0 bases between them. The CDR3 runs to 9 residues. In DNA, the CDR3 is TGCAGCGTTGACTATGGCTACACCTTC. Translating gives CSVDYGYTF.

The rearrangement joins TRBV5-1 to TRBJ2-3, with D maybe TRBD1 (5 bases). With 0 bases removed from V and 1 base from J, the gap between germline ends came to 12 bases. CDR1 and CDR2 from the germline V gene are SGHRS and YFSETQ. The CDR3 spans 16 residues. CDR3 region: CASSLAWGTRTDTQYF. CDR3 DNA: TGCGCCAGCAGCTTGGCCTGGGGCACTCGCACAGATACGCAGTATTTT. Full variable domain (missing parts from reference TRBV5-1 and TRBJ2-3): KAGVTQTPRYLIKTRGQQVTLSCSPISGHRSVSWYQQTPGQGLQFLFEYFSETQRNKGNFPGRFSGRQFSNSRSEMNVSTLELGDSALYLCASSLAWGTRTDTQYFGPGTRLTVL.

The J gene is TRBJ1-6, the V gene TRBV9, with D uncertain. The CDR3 sequence is 13 residues long. V shed 3 bases and J shed 10 bases, with 11 bases lying between them. The germline V gene encodes CDR1 SGDLS and CDR2 YYNGEE. The CDR3 is CASSAGPESPLHF. The CDR3 DNA is TGTGCCAGCAGCGCAGGACCGGAGTCACCCCTCCACTTT.

V gene TRBV10-3 combines with J gene TRBJ2-1; 9 bases are a match to TRBD2. This CDR3 has 14 amino acids. Germline V lookup: CDR1 ENHRY, CDR2 SYGVKD. The V gene end was trimmed by 7 bases and the J gene end by 9 bases; junction bases not matched to a gene: 10. This CDR3 is CAIMRTSVYTEQFF. CDR3 nucleotide sequence: TGTGCCATCATGCGGACTAGCGTGTATACTGAGCAGTTCTTC.

The gene calls are TRBV5-1 and TRBJ1-1, with a weak D call TRBD1 (5 bases). Between the trimmed V and J ends, which lost 3 bases and 0 bases, there was a span of 9 bases. The CDR3 sequence is 14 residues long. Germline lookup yields CDR1 SGHRS and CDR2 YFSETQ. The CDR3 here is CASSWGPMNTEAFF. Written as DNA, the CDR3 is TGCGCCAGCAGCTGGGGACCGATGAACACTGAAGCTTTCTTT.

This clonotype has ten or more counts. V usage is TRBV20-1 and J usage is TRBJ1-2; no firm D call. CDR1 is DFQATT, CDR2 SNEGSKA, per germline (reference sequence). The CDR3 spans 12 residues. With 5 bases removed from V and 8 bases from J, the gap between germline ends came to 15 bases. CDR3 amino acids: CSAFSNSGGYTF. The CDR3 nucleotides are TGCAGTGCTTTCTCCAACAGCGGAGGCTACACCTTC.

This clonotype has only a few counts. The chain joins TRBV5-1 to TRBJ2-3; no reliable D call. V lost 0 bases and J 4 bases, leaving 12 bases between the germline ends. The CDR3 contains 15 residues. The V gene's germline CDR1 is SGHRS and CDR2 YFSETQ. The CDR3 bases are TGCGCCAGCAGCTTGGCCCCCAATGGGGCAGATACGCAGTATTTT. Its protein product is CASSLAPNGADTQYF.

This sequence joins TRBV27 and TRBJ1-2, with TRBD1 as a possible D gene (6 bases). Trimming stripped 5 bases from V and 8 bases from J, with 18 bases between. Germline loops: CDR1 MNHEY, CDR2 SMNVEV (reference sequence). The length of the CDR3 is 14 residues. CDR3 sequence: CASSPDRDISGYTF. The CDR3 coding sequence is TGTGCCAGCAGTCCAGACCGGGACATATCGGGCTACACCTTC.

The sample holds a few counts of this clonotype. The V call is TRBV29-1, the J call TRBJ2-5; no reliable D call. Trimming cost V 4 bases and J 1 base, with 13 bases left between them. The CDR3 length is 14 residues. Germline CDR1 is SQVTM and CDR2 is ANQGSEA. CDR3 in DNA: TGCAGCGTTGCGGTCGACCCGGTCCAAGAGACCCAGTACTTC. It specifies CSVAVDPVQETQYF.

This clonotype was seen more than once but under ten times. The rearrangement joins TRBV20-1 to TRBJ2-1, with 13 bases lining up with TRBD2. CDR1 and CDR2 (germline): DFQATT, SNEGSKA (reference sequence). The CDR3 runs 21 residues. V was clipped by 0 bases and J by 4 bases; unmatched bases: 18. CDR3 coding DNA: TGCAGTGCTAGAGAGGTTTTCTGGGGGACTAGCGGGATGAGGCCTTACAATGAGCAGTTCTTC. As protein: CSAREVFWGTSGMRPYNEQFF.

Many counts were recorded for this clonotype. The rearrangement uses TRBV20-1 and TRBJ2-3, with D maybe TRBD2 (6 bases). Germline V gene data show CDR1 as DFQATT and CDR2 as SNEGSKA (reference sequence). V dropped 5 bases and J dropped 4 bases, with 19 bases sitting between them. This CDR3 spans 15 amino acids. CDR3 sequence (DNA): TGCAGTGCTGGGTTAGGAGGGAGATCGGCAGATACGCAGTATTTT. Amino acids: CSAGLGGRSADTQYF.

This chain links TRBV12-3 or TRBV12-4 with TRBJ2-5, with D perhaps matching TRBD2 (6 bases). The CDR3 totals 11 residues. V was clipped by 10 bases and J by 5 bases, with 11 bases between them. The CDR3: CATARGETQYF. The CDR3 DNA is TGTGCCACCGCCCGGGGGGAGACCCAGTACTTC.